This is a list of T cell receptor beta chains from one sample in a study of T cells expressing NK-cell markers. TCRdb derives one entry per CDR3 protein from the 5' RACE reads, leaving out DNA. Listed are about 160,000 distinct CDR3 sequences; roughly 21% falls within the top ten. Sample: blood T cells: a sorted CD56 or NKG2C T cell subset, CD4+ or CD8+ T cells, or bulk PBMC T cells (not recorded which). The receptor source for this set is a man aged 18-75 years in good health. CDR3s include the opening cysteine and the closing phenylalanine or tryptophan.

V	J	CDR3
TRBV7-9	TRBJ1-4	CASSPVRGPAANEKLFF
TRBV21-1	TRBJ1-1	CASSRRDRGGPEAFF
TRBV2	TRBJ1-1	CASSEVLTGGADTEAFF
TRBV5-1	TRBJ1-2	CASSPTLGDLYGYTF
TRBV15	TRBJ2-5	CATSMESGEETQYF
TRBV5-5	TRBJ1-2	CASSLAGGQETYYGYTF
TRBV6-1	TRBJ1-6	CATPLGTGNSPLHF
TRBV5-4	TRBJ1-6	CASSFTGRSYNSPLHF
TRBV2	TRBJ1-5	CASSTGLGQPQHF
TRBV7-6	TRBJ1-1	CASSPEAVEKGVEAFF
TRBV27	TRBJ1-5	CASKPTQQGYSNQPQHF
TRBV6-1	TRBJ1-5	CASSELGQGYQPQHF
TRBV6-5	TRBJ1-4	CASSYNGVGPNEKLFF
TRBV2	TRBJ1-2	CASSDRTGINYGYTF
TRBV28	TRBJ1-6	CASSLVGSMNSPLHF
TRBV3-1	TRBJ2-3	CASSQDRGGAVTDTQYF
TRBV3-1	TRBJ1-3	CASSLRDRGSHGNTIYF
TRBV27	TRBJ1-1	CASSFGPGSTEAFF
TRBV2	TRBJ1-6	CASNQFPGQGIQSLHF
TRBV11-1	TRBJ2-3	CASSLLAGSTTITDTQYF
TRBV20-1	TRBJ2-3	CSAPERDGGDLGHTDTQYF
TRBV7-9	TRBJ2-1	CASSFPGQKRYNEQFF
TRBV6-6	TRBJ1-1	CASSALRLEAFF